These T cell receptor beta chains were read from a single sample in a study of shared clonotypes between healthy human individuals. The method was immunoSEQ multiplex PCR; TCRdb's version includes in-frame clones alone and lacks a portion of them. This sample has approximately 2,200,000 clones; about 93% occur once, and the top ten carry around 1.7%. The sequencing sample was made of naive CD8+ T cells from PBMCs. All receptors derive from a man younger than 35 in good health. Some clones in this sample may be carry-over from other donors' samples. The CDR3 runs from the conserved cysteine through the conserved F or W. D genes are given only for firm matches. Size is stated for part of the rows, as once, few or many counts, or as a class when the clone is expanded.

v_gene: TRBV27
j_gene: TRBJ2-7
d_gene: .
abundance: .
CDR3aa: CASSLWEGHYEQYF
CDR3nt: TGTGCCAGCAGTTTATGGGAAGGCCACTACGAGCAGTACTTC

v_gene: TRBV14
j_gene: TRBJ2-1
d_gene: .
abundance: .
CDR3aa: CASSPPGQESSYNEQFF
CDR3nt: TGTGCCAGCAGCCCCCCAGGCCAGGAGAGCTCCTACAATGAGCAGTTCTTC

v_gene: TRBV9
j_gene: TRBJ2-1
d_gene: .
abundance: .
CDR3aa: CASSVTPEGLVLNEQFF
CDR3nt: TGTGCCAGCAGCGTTACGCCCGAGGGGTTGGTTCTCAATGAGCAGTTCTTC

v_gene: TRBV5-4
j_gene: TRBJ1-2
d_gene: .
abundance: .
CDR3aa: CASSFQWAGYTF
CDR3nt: TGTGCCAGCAGCTTTCAGTGGGCTGGCTACACCTTC

v_gene: TRBV11-2
j_gene: TRBJ1-5
d_gene: .
abundance: .
CDR3aa: CASSSQYSNQPQHF
CDR3nt: TGTGCCAGCAGTTCACAGTATAGCAATCAGCCCCAGCATTTT

v_gene: TRBV11-2
j_gene: TRBJ1-1
d_gene: .
abundance: .
CDR3aa: CASTPRQGMNTEAFF
CDR3nt: TGTGCCAGCACCCCCCGGCAAGGGATGAACACTGAAGCTTTCTTT

v_gene: TRBV5-5
j_gene: TRBJ2-7
d_gene: TRBD1
abundance: .
CDR3aa: CASSLGDRRYEQYF
CDR3nt: TGTGCCAGCAGCTTGGGGGACAGGAGGTACGAGCAGTACTTC

v_gene: TRBV10-3
j_gene: TRBJ2-2
d_gene: .
abundance: .
CDR3aa: CAISESSGLFF
CDR3nt: TGTGCCATCAGTGAGTCTTCGGGGCTGTTTTTT

v_gene: TRBV7-9
j_gene: TRBJ1-1
d_gene: TRBD1
abundance: .
CDR3aa: CASSFRTGRTEAFF
CDR3nt: TGTGCCAGCAGCTTTCGGACAGGGCGGACTGAAGCTTTCTTT

v_gene: TRBV6-6
j_gene: TRBJ1-1
d_gene: .
abundance: .
CDR3aa: CASSPFGRNTEAFF
CDR3nt: TGTGCCAGCAGCCCCTTCGGACGGAACACTGAAGCTTTCTTT

v_gene: TRBV7-9
j_gene: TRBJ2-5
d_gene: TRBD2
abundance: .
CDR3aa: CASSLTSGNGEQYF
CDR3nt: TGTGCCAGCAGCTTGACTAGCGGGAACGGGGAGCAGTACTTC

v_gene: TRBV11-2
j_gene: TRBJ2-5
d_gene: .
abundance: once
CDR3aa: CASSLAGRRETQYF
CDR3nt: TGTGCCAGCAGCTTAGCCGGGAGACGAGAGACCCAGTACTTC

v_gene: TRBV6-5
j_gene: TRBJ1-1
d_gene: .
abundance: .
CDR3aa: CASSPTEKDTEAFF
CDR3nt: TGTGCCAGCAGCCCGACCGAAAAGGACACTGAAGCTTTCTTT

v_gene: TRBV5-6
j_gene: TRBJ2-1
d_gene: .
abundance: .
CDR3aa: CASSLVGLNNEQFF
CDR3nt: TGTGCCAGCAGCTTGGTAGGACTGAACAATGAGCAGTTCTTC

v_gene: TRBV10-3
j_gene: TRBJ2-3
d_gene: TRBD1
abundance: .
CDR3aa: CAISPPGQLTDTQYF
CDR3nt: TGTGCCATCAGCCCCCCGGGACAGCTCACAGATACGCAGTATTTT

v_gene: TRBV25-1
j_gene: TRBJ2-3
d_gene: .
abundance: .
CDR3aa: CASSGGSTDTQYF
CDR3nt: TGTGCCAGCAGTGGCGGAAGCACAGATACGCAGTATTTT

v_gene: TRBV7-9
j_gene: TRBJ2-1
d_gene: .
abundance: once
CDR3aa: CASSLAYMDHNEQFF
CDR3nt: TGTGCCAGCAGCTTGGCCTACATGGACCACAATGAGCAGTTCTTC

v_gene: TRBV11-2
j_gene: TRBJ2-2
d_gene: .
abundance: .
CDR3aa: CASSLEQGFWPNTGELFF
CDR3nt: TGTGCCAGCAGCTTAGAGCAGGGGTTTTGGCCGAACACCGGGGAGCTGTTTTTT

v_gene: TRBV5-6
j_gene: TRBJ2-5
d_gene: TRBD2
abundance: .
CDR3aa: CASSLVTREDPETQYF
CDR3nt: TGTGCCAGCAGCTTGGTCACTCGGGAGGATCCAGAGACCCAGTACTTC

v_gene: TRBV6-1
j_gene: TRBJ1-2
d_gene: .
abundance: .
CDR3aa: CASSESNYGYTF
CDR3nt: TGTGCCAGCAGTGAATCTAACTATGGCTACACCTTC

v_gene: TRBV7-9
j_gene: TRBJ2-2
d_gene: TRBD1
abundance: .
CDR3aa: CASSPMGQGSSGELFF
CDR3nt: TGTGCCAGCAGCCCGATGGGACAGGGTAGTTCCGGGGAGCTGTTTTTT

v_gene: TRBV29-1
j_gene: TRBJ2-7
d_gene: .
abundance: .
CDR3aa: CSVATGATGTSFFYEQYF
CDR3nt: TGCAGCGTAGCGACAGGGGCTACCGGGACTAGCTTTTTCTACGAGCAGTACTTC

v_gene: TRBV29-1
j_gene: TRBJ2-7
d_gene: TRBD2
abundance: .
CDR3aa: CSVVIFGLAGEDWYEQYF
CDR3nt: TGCAGCGTTGTTATCTTTGGCCTAGCGGGAGAGGACTGGTACGAGCAGTACTTC

v_gene: TRBV9
j_gene: TRBJ2-3
d_gene: TRBD2
abundance: .
CDR3aa: CASSVLAGGATDTQYF
CDR3nt: TGTGCCAGCAGCGTCCTAGCGGGAGGCGCCACAGATACGCAGTATTTT

v_gene: TRBV27
j_gene: TRBJ1-1
d_gene: .
abundance: .
CDR3aa: CASSVWTRAEAFF
CDR3nt: TGTGCCAGCAGTGTTTGGACTCGGGCTGAAGCTTTCTTT

v_gene: TRBV28
j_gene: TRBJ1-1
d_gene: .
abundance: .
CDR3aa: CASSYSLNTEAFF
CDR3nt: TGTGCCAGCAGCTACTCCCTGAACACTGAAGCTTTCTTT

v_gene: TRBV7-8
j_gene: TRBJ2-7
d_gene: .
abundance: .
CDR3aa: CASSQSLNGLDPYF
CDR3nt: TGTGCCAGCAGCCAATCCTTGAATGGGCTAGATCCGTACTTC

v_gene: TRBV9
j_gene: TRBJ2-1
d_gene: .
abundance: .
CDR3aa: CASSGGGLYLSNEQFF
CDR3nt: TGTGCCAGCAGTGGTGGGGGACTCTACCTGTCTAATGAGCAGTTCTTC

v_gene: TRBV6-4
j_gene: TRBJ1-1
d_gene: .
abundance: once
CDR3aa: CASRSGVEAFF
CDR3nt: TGTGCCAGCCGGTCCGGTGTTGAAGCTTTCTTT

v_gene: TRBV6-6
j_gene: TRBJ2-1
d_gene: .
abundance: .
CDR3aa: CASRTDWDYNEQFF
CDR3nt: TGTGCCAGCAGAACGGATTGGGACTACAATGAGCAGTTCTTC

v_gene: TRBV19
j_gene: TRBJ2-1
d_gene: TRBD2
abundance: .
CDR3aa: CASSAWTSGNSYNEQFF
CDR3nt: TGTGCCAGTAGTGCCTGGACTAGCGGCAATTCCTACAATGAGCAGTTCTTC

v_gene: TRBV7-9
j_gene: TRBJ2-2
d_gene: TRBD2
abundance: .
CDR3aa: CASSPPGRGVLAGELFF
CDR3nt: TGTGCCAGCAGCCCTCCTGGGCGGGGGGTTTTGGCCGGGGAGCTGTTTTTT